Below are 25 T cell receptor beta chains sequenced from a single sample in a study of blood T cell repertoires in COVID-19. Measured with immunoSEQ multiplex PCR; TCRdb has only the in-frame clones, and not every one. Of approximately 240,000 clones listed, approximately 79% are singletons. The source material was peripheral blood. The receptors were gathered from a woman aged 40-49 years with active or convalescent COVID-19.

The rearrangement links TRBV5-6 to TRBJ2-7; 9 positions agree with TRBD2. The CDR3 runs 15 residues. Germline loops: CDR1 SGHDT, CDR2 YYEEEE. Germline trimming cut 4 bases from V and 4 bases from J; bases unmatched to any gene: 9. In DNA, the CDR3 is TGTGCCAGCAGCCTCCTGAGCGGGGGGATGTACGAGCAGTACGTC. Its translation: CASSLLSGGMYEQYV.

This clone was counted between two and nine times. This chain connects TRBV21-1 to TRBJ1-4; the D call of TRBD1 is as the table states it, not checked on the DNA. TRBV21-1 is assigned pseudogene status. This CDR3 has 15 residues. CDR3 protein: CASSPQGATNEKLFF. CDR3 DNA: TGTGCCAGCAGCCCACAAGGGGCGACTAATGAAAAACTGTTTTTT.

This clone was counted once. This chain connects TRBV28 to TRBJ1-5, with unresolved D. The CDR3 length is 13 residues. Trimming cost V 2 bases and J 7 bases, with 9 bases left between them. The germline V gene encodes CDR1 MDHEN and CDR2 SYDVKM. The CDR3 spells CASSLEVSQPQHF. In DNA, the CDR3 is TGTGCCAGCAGTTTAGAGGTGAGCCAGCCCCAGCATTTT.

This sequence joins TRBV9 and TRBJ1-5; 7 nucleotides agree with TRBD1. With 0 bases clipped from V and 2 bases from J, the junction kept 2 bases outside the gene matches. The CDR3 spans 15 residues. CDR1 is SGDLS and CDR2 is YYNGEE in the germline V gene. The CDR3 DNA follows: TGTGCCAGCAGCGTAGGCGGACAGGGCAATCAGCCCCAGCATTTT. Its translation: CASSVGGQGNQPQHF.

The chain carries TRBV7-3 and TRBJ1-1; D remains unclear. The length of the CDR3 is 15 residues. V shed 5 bases and J shed 1 base, with 14 bases lying between them. In germline, CDR1 is SGHTA, CDR2 FQGTGA. The CDR3 sequence is CASSTSGLQNTEAFF. DNA of the CDR3: TGTGCCAGCAGCACCAGTGGCCTCCAGAACACTGAAGCTTTCTTT.

The CDR3 nucleotides are TGCGCCAGCAGCTTGACTAGCCCCGGGGTCCAGTACTTC. It specifies CASSLTSPGVQYF. This chain uses TRBV5-1 with TRBJ2-5; D perhaps matches TRBD2 (6 bases). Trimming removed 1 base at V and 10 bases at J, with 14 bases between. Germline loops: CDR1 SGHRS, CDR2 YFSETQ. The CDR3 has 13 amino acids.

The V and J genes are TRBV5-1 and TRBJ1-4; D ambiguous. V was clipped by 3 bases and J by 12 bases, with 12 bases between them. The CDR3 extends over 12 amino acids. Per the germline V gene, CDR1 is SGHRS and CDR2 is YFSETQ. The CDR3, as DNA: TGCGCCAGCAGCTCCTCGGGAAAGGAACTGTTTTTT. Amino acids: CASSSSGKELFF.

This clone was detected only once. In DNA, the CDR3 is TGTGCCAGCAGCCAAGATGAAAACTACCCCACAGATACGCAGTATTTT. Its protein product is CASSQDENYPTDTQYF. The rearrangement joins TRBV4-2 to TRBJ2-3; D remains unclear. This CDR3 spans 16 amino acids. From germline, CDR1 is LGHNA and CDR2 YNFKEQ. Trimming left V 0 bases short and J 2 bases short, with 12 bases between.

The rearrangement links TRBV9 to TRBJ1-4, with D unclear. Deletions cut 4 bases from V and 4 bases from J, with 11 bases between. The CDR3 runs to 14 residues. Germline CDR1 reads SGDLS; CDR2 reads YYNGEE. The CDR3 coding sequence is TGTGCCAGCAGCACGGGAGCTAATAATGAAAAACTGTTTTTT. Protein product: CASSTGANNEKLFF.

The V call is TRBV11-2, the J call TRBJ2-3; tentatively, D is TRBD1 (6 bases). Germline assignment: CDR1 SGHAT and CDR2 FQNNGV. The CDR3 runs 14 residues. With 1 base removed from V and 1 base from J, the gap between germline ends came to 6 bases. CDR3: CASSLGTGTDTQYF. CDR3 DNA sequence: TGTGCCAGCAGCTTAGGGACAGGCACAGATACGCAGTATTTT.

CDR3 coding DNA: TGCGCCAGCAGCCGCCTCCTTACAGGGGGGAAGAACACTGAAGCTTTCTTT. Translation: CASSRLLTGGKNTEAFF. The chain recombines TRBV5-1 with TRBJ1-1, with 8 bases identical to TRBD1. V shed 4 bases, J shed 1 base, and the junction held 12 bases outside the gene matches. The CDR3 contains 17 residues. From germline, CDR1 is SGHRS and CDR2 YFSETQ.

A single count supports this clone. The gene calls are TRBV9 and TRBJ1-5; possibly TRBD1 for D (5 bases). Germline values: CDR1 SGDLS, CDR2 YYNGEE. This CDR3 is built from 16 residues. Trimming stripped 4 bases from V and 3 bases from J, with 17 bases between. CDR3 sequence: CASSPREGPDNQPQHF. CDR3 nucleotide sequence: TGTGCCAGCAGCCCCCGGGAGGGACCAGACAATCAGCCCCAGCATTTT.

The chain recombines TRBV24-1 with TRBJ2-7; 7 bases fit TRBD2. The junction had 11 bases not matched to a gene; V was cut back by 7 bases and J by 6 bases. Germline loops: CDR1 KGHDR, CDR2 SFDVKD. The CDR3 covers 14 residues. CDR3 coding DNA: TGTGCCACCAGGCTAGCGGAGGGGAGAGGCGAGCAGTACGTC. This encodes CATRLAEGRGEQYV.

J is TRBJ1-1 and V is TRBV5-1; tentatively, D is TRBD1 (6 bases). The germline V and J ends were trimmed by 4 bases and 4 bases, with 17 bases remaining between them. CDR1 SGHRS and CDR2 YFSETQ come from the germline V gene. This CDR3 is 15 amino acids long. The CDR3 DNA sequence: TGCGCCAGCAGCGCCAAACAGGGTTTCGGCACTGAAGCTTTCTTT. Translation: CASSAKQGFGTEAFF.

J is TRBJ1-1 and V is TRBV29-1, with 8 bases lining up with TRBD1. Germline V CDR1 and CDR2: SQVTM, ANQGSEA. Trimming took 5 bases from V and 4 from J; bases not matched to a gene: 9. The CDR3 sequence is 14 residues long. The CDR3 bases are TGCAGCGTTAGACAGGGGACGGCGGGCACTGAAGCTTTCTTT. The encoded protein is CSVRQGTAGTEAFF.

This clone occurred once. This chain joins TRBV9 and TRBJ1-6; D gene unclear. V lost 0 bases and J 7 bases, leaving 8 bases between the germline ends. CDR1 SGDLS and CDR2 YYNGEE come from the germline V gene. The CDR3 runs to 14 residues. Here the CDR3 reads CASSVAPVNSPLHF. The CDR3 bases are TGTGCCAGCAGCGTAGCACCGGTAAATTCACCCCTCCACTTT.

This CDR3 is CASSSDRGPTDTQYF. The DNA for the CDR3 is TGTGCCAGCAGCTCAGACAGGGGGCCGACAGATACGCAGTATTTT. The genes are TRBV11-2 and TRBJ2-3; TRBD1 matches at 10 bases. Germline CDR1 and CDR2: SGHAT and FQNNGV. The CDR3 contains 15 residues. The trim removed 4 bases at V and 3 bases at J, leaving 4 bases unmatched.

The chain employs TRBV24-1 and TRBJ1-1; tentative D call: TRBD1 (5 bases). In germline, CDR1 is KGHDR, CDR2 SFDVKD. The CDR3 length is 15 residues. V dropped 3 bases and J dropped 5 bases, with 15 bases sitting between them. The CDR3 loop reads CATSDPRVGRTEAFF. CDR3 in DNA: TGTGCCACCAGTGATCCCAGGGTCGGTAGGACTGAAGCTTTCTTT.

A few counts support this clone. This rearrangement joins TRBV6-1 to TRBJ2-2; TRBD2 agrees at 10 bases. J was trimmed by 0 bases and V by 2 bases; bases with no gene match: 3. The CDR3 is 17 amino acids. From germline, CDR1 is MNHNS and CDR2 SASEGT. CDR3 region: CASSELAGAANTGELFF. CDR3 coding DNA: TGTGCCAGCAGTGAACTAGCGGGGGCCGCGAACACCGGGGAGCTGTTTTTT.

A few counts support this clone. This sequence joins TRBV30 and TRBJ1-5; D is undetermined. Germline assignment: CDR1 GTSNPN and CDR2 SVGIG (reference sequence). Between the trimmed V and J ends, which lost 1 base and 7 bases, there was a span of 8 bases. This CDR3 spans 12 amino acids. In nucleotides, the CDR3 is TGTGCCTGGAGTGGGGGAGGGCAGCCCCAGCATTTT. Residues: CAWSGGGQPQHF.

This chain uses TRBV24-1 with TRBJ1-1; 7 nucleotides agree with TRBD1. This CDR3 region has 12 residues. The V and J ends lost 4 bases and 8 bases, in that order; junction bases with no gene match: 3. Germline-derived CDR1 and CDR2 are KGHDR and SFDVKD. The CDR3 DNA sequence: TGTGCCACCAGTGACATGACAGGGGAAGCTTTCTTT. This encodes CATSDMTGEAFF.

The V and J genes are TRBV5-5 and TRBJ2-7, with 9 nucleotides matching TRBD1. Germline V gives CDR1 SGHKS, CDR2 YYEKEE (reference sequence). The CDR3 extends over 15 amino acids. V was pared by 2 bases and J by 5 bases, with 8 bases of the junction left unmatched. The CDR3 nucleotides read TGTGCCAGCAGCTTATGGACAGGGGAGGGGAACGAGCAGTACGTC. This translates into CASSLWTGEGNEQYV.

The chain has TRBV28 and TRBJ1-5; 9 bases are a match to TRBD1. CDR1 and CDR2 (germline): MDHEN, SYDVKM. J gave up 0 bases and V 4 bases, and 7 bases lay outside the gene matches. The CDR3 sequence is 17 residues long. The CDR3 DNA is TGTGCCAGCAGTTCACGGGACAGGGTCCATAGCAATCAGCCCCAGCATTTT. Translating it yields CASSSRDRVHSNQPQHF.

The chain couples TRBV5-4 to TRBJ2-1; D not certain. Germline assignment: CDR1 SGHNT and CDR2 YYREEE (reference sequence). V was shortened by 9 bases and J by 0 bases, with 19 bases between the two germline ends. This CDR3 has 16 residues. The DNA of the CDR3 is TGTGCCAACAGTAACCTAAGCGCCAACTCCTACAATGAGCAGTTCTTC. Translated, it gives CANSNLSANSYNEQFF.

The rearrangement links TRBV7-3 to TRBJ2-3, with D uncertain. This CDR3 is 14 amino acids long. V lost 5 bases, J lost 3 bases, and 12 bases lay in between. Germline CDR1 SGHTA, CDR2 FQGTGA. CDR3 sequence reads: CASSPGPATDTQYF. The CDR3 DNA sequence: TGTGCCAGCAGCCCGGGTCCCGCAACAGATACGCAGTATTTT.